This entry describes one T cell receptor beta chain. This clonotype was observed at least ten times. Its antigen specificity is not known. The sample holds no much larger clone one base away, and base qualities are not on file. The sample comes from a study of CD8+CD57+ T cells in acquired aplastic anemia (dated by TCRdb to 2017 to 2018). Some background on the complete study: Extracted DNA from sorted CD4+ and CD8+ cells averaged around 3.4 ug, ranging from about 0.17 to 27.4 ug. A CD8+CD57+ expansion meant a frequency higher than the mean frequency seen in healthy subjects.

Genomic DNA served as template for TCR beta VDJ combination and CDR3 sequence profiling. An Illumina HiSeq 2000 was the platform used for TCR repertoire sequencing. Under the source paper's analysis protocol: Repertoire assessment relied on Simpson's diversity index, CDR3 size and DJ length profiles, and TRBV/TRBJ rearrangement plots. The immunodominant clone was defined as the most abundant DNA sequence in deep sequencing data. CDR3 amino acid sequences were screened for sharing across subjects and were compared with published repertoires and the VDJdb database. TCRdb handled the public reads itself, with Q25 trimming in fastp and clone calling in MiXCR, and kept productive beta chains. CDR3 protein sequences are deduplicated, and each keeps its most common genes and DNA. These V and J calls rely on TCRdb rather than the paper's analysis. This sample lists around 200,000 distinct CDR3 sequences; almost 50% were detected once. About 20% of the sample is taken by the ten largest.

Patients chosen for sequencing had shown expansion of CD8+CD57+ cells by flow cytometry. Severe acquired aplastic anemia was diagnosed in all patients according to International Study of Aplastic Anemia and Agranulocytosis and Camitta criteria. No patient had received any therapy when blood was sampled. TCR repertoires of sorted CD4+ and CD8+ blood T cells from severe aplastic anemia patients and healthy subjects were deep-sequenced in the study. Patients were enrolled under clinicaltrials.gov protocols 00001620, 01623167, 00001397, 00071045, 00081523 and 00961064 in the USA. Ficoll-Paque density gradient centrifugation was used to isolate peripheral blood mononuclear cells. Before DNA was extracted, CD4+ and CD8+ T cells were sorted using either FACS or magnetic beads. At the junction V is shortened by 6 bases and J by 4 bases, with 15 bases in between. CDR1 and CDR2, per the germline V gene, are MNHNS and SASEGT. The cysteine opens and the phenylalanine closes a CDR3 of 14 amino acids. CDR3 DNA is the only sequence kept; it has 42 bases, read in frame from the first base.

Results the study describes overall, beyond this receptor: Between patients and healthy controls, no significant difference in CD8+ Simpson's diversity was found (P=0.060). Roughly 29 CD8+ CDR3 sequences were shared between patients and controls but appeared highly expressed in patients and within their immunodominant clones.

Sequences were obtained from sorted CD4+, CD8+, or CD8+CD57+ T cells (not recorded which) from PBMCs. The V and J genes are TRBV6-1 and TRBJ1-1, with a tentative D gene TRBD1 over 6 matching bases. The TCR was taken from a human donor with aplastic anemia. The bases are TGTGCCAGCAGGGGGGCAGTGACGACCACTGAAGCTTTCTTT. This encodes CASRGAVTTTEAFF.